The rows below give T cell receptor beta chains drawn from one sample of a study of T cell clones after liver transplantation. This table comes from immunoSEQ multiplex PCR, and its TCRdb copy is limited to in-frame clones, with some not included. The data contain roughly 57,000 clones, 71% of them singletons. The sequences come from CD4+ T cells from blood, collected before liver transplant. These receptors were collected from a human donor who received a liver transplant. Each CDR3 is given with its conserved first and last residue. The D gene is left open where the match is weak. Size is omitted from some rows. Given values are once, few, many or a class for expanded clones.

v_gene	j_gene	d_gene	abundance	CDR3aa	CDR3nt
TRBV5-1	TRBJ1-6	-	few	CASSAHRETPLHF	TGCGCCAGCAGCGCGCACAGGGAAACACCCCTCCACTTT
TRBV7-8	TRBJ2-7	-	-	CASSLAFWDTGEQYF	TGTGCCAGCAGCTTAGCATTCTGGGACACAGGGGAGCAGTACTTC
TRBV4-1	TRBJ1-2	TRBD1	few	CASSQEVSGTGQDGYTF	TGCGCCAGCAGCCAAGAAGTAAGCGGGACAGGGCAGGATGGCTACACCTTC
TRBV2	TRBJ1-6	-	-	CASSAGGFYNSPLHF	TGTGCCAGCAGTGCGGGAGGGTTCTATAATTCACCCCTCCACTTT
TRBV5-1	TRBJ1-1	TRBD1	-	CASSFDRGLRSTEAFF	TGCGCCAGCAGCTTTGACAGGGGGCTTCGTAGCACTGAAGCTTTCTTT
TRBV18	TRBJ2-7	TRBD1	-	CASSPTGQGYEQYF	TGTGCCAGCTCACCAACGGGACAGGGCTACGAGCAGTACTTC
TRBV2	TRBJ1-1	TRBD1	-	CASSEDRGRRAFF	TGTGCCAGCAGTGAAGACAGGGGAAGAAGAGCTTTCTTT
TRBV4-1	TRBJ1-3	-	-	CASSQDPGSGNTIYF	TGCGCCAGCAGCCAAGACCCAGGCTCTGGAAACACCATATATTTT
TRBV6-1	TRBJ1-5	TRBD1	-	CASIYTQGAQPQHF	TGTGCCAGCATCTATACACAGGGGGCTCAGCCCCAGCATTTT
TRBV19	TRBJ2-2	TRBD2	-	CASSSGGAYTGELFF	TGTGCCAGTAGTTCCGGGGGGGCGTACACCGGGGAGCTGTTTTTT
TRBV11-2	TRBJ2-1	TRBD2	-	CASSVELSGGAYNEQFF	TGTGCCAGCAGCGTCGAACTTAGCGGGGGGGCCTACAATGAGCAGTTCTTC
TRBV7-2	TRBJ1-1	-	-	CASSLASRGSAFF	TGTGCCAGCAGCTTAGCGAGCAGAGGGAGCGCTTTCTTT
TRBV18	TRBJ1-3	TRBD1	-	CASSPVGTATSPGNTIYF	TGTGCCAGCTCACCAGTGGGGACAGCAACTAGCCCTGGAAACACCATATATTTT
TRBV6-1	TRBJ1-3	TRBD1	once	CASGDIRGFGNTIYF	TGTGCCAGCGGAGATATCAGGGGGTTTGGAAACACCATATATTTT
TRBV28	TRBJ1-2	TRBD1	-	CATNPGQALRGYTF	TGTGCCACGAATCCGGGACAGGCCTTGCGGGGCTACACCTTC
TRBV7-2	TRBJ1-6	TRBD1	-	CASSDRGRDSPLHF	TGTGCCAGCAGCGACAGGGGCAGGGACTCACCCCTCCACTTT
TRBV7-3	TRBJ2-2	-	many	CASSLRGPPHTGELFF	TGTGCCAGCAGCTTAAGGGGGCCTCCCCACACCGGGGAGCTGTTTTTT
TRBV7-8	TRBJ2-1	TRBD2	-	CATGAGGFNEQFF	TGTGCCACCGGAGCCGGGGGGTTCAATGAGCAGTTCTTC
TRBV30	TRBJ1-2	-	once	CAWSSQYSNYGYTF	TGTGCCTGGAGCTCACAGTACTCTAACTATGGCTACACCTTC
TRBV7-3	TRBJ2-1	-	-	CASSLMGPGRGTYNEQFF	TGTGCCAGCAGCTTAATGGGGCCAGGGCGGGGAACCTACAATGAGCAGTTCTTC
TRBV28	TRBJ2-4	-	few	CASSLGGNIQYF	TGTGCCAGCAGTTTAGGCGGGAACATTCAGTACTTC
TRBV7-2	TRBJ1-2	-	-	CASSLDDRYYGYTF	TGTGCCAGCAGCTTAGACGACAGATACTATGGCTACACCTTC
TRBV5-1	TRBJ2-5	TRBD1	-	CASSIGTVREETQYF	TGCGCCAGCAGCATAGGGACAGTGAGGGAAGAGACCCAGTACTTC
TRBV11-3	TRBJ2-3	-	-	CASSFGADTQYF	TGTGCCAGCAGCTTCGGAGCAGATACGCAGTATTTT
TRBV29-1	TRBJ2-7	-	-	CSVKTTGSEQYF	TGCAGCGTTAAAACAACAGGGAGCGAGCAGTACTTC
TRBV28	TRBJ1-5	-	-	CASSYWEGAQPQHF	TGTGCCAGCAGTTATTGGGAAGGGGCTCAGCCCCAGCATTTT
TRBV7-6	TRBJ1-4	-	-	CASSLRGSNEKLFF	TGTGCCAGCAGCCTCAGGGGTTCGAATGAAAAACTGTTTTTT
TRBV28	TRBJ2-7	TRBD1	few	CASGEPGQGKEQYF	TGTGCCAGCGGCGAACCGGGACAGGGAAAAGAGCAGTACTTC